Listed below are T cell receptor beta chains from one sample, sequenced in a study of blood T cell repertoires in COVID-19. Here immunoSEQ multiplex PCR was the method, and the copy in TCRdb shows in-frame clones only, minus some. The sample records about 190,000 clones, around nine tenths being singletons. Specimen: peripheral blood. These receptors were collected from a middle-aged man with acute or convalescent COVID-19. CDR3s include the opening cysteine and the closing phenylalanine or tryptophan. Each record gives: J gene, D gene, V gene, clone size, CDR3 protein, CDR3 DNA. A D gene is named only where the DNA matches it firmly. Clone size, where shown, is once, few, many, or a class for clones that have expanded.

>TRBJ1-1|.|TRBV5-1|few
CASSLRTNLGAGEAFF
TGCGCCAGCAGCTTGCGAACGAATCTGGGTGCAGGGGAAGCTTTCTTT
>TRBJ1-4|.|TRBV6-2/TRBV6-3|.
CASSYSLIDEKLFF
TGTGCCAGCAGTTACTCCCTAATAGATGAAAAACTGTTTTTT
>TRBJ2-1|.|TRBV5-4|.
CASSLATGTSYNEQFF
TGTGCCAGCAGCTTGGCCACGGGAACCTCCTACAATGAGCAGTTCTTC
>TRBJ2-3|.|TRBV9|.
CASRKSGTSTDTQYF
TGTGCCAGCAGAAAGAGCGGAACCAGCACAGATACGCAGTATTTT
>TRBJ1-5|.|TRBV6-1|.
CASSDWESWQPQHF
TGTGCCAGCAGTGATTGGGAGTCATGGCAGCCCCAGCATTTT
>TRBJ1-5|.|TRBV6-5|.
CASRPDRDSNQPQHF
TGTGCCAGCAGGCCCGACAGAGATAGCAATCAGCCCCAGCATTTT
>TRBJ2-1|.|TRBV6-5|.
CASRPLGPSYNEQFF
TGTGCCAGCAGACCCCTAGGTCCCTCCTACAATGAGCAGTTCTTC
>TRBJ2-3|TRBD2|TRBV13|.
CASSSQIEAGGRADTQYF
TGTGCCAGCAGCTCCCAGATAGAAGCGGGGGGGCGTGCAGATACGCAGTATTTT
>TRBJ1-1|.|TRBV19|few
CASSLRTEAFF
TGTGCCAGTAGTCTCCGCACTGAAGCTTTCTTT
>TRBJ2-2|.|TRBV18|.
CASSPSTRVNTGELFF
TGTGCCAGCTCACCTTCGACTAGGGTGAACACCGGGGAGCTGTTTTTT
>TRBJ2-7|TRBD1|TRBV6-5|.
CASSRQGATYEQYF
TGTGCCAGCAGTAGGCAGGGGGCAACCTACGAGCAGTACTTC
>TRBJ2-2|TRBD1|TRBV7-9|.
CASSRTGIITGELFF
TGTGCCAGCAGCCGGACAGGGATCATCACCGGGGAGCTGTTTTTT
>TRBJ1-1|.|TRBV7-9|.
CASSEGETEAFF
TGTGCCAGCAGCGAGGGGGAAACTGAAGCTTTCTTT
>TRBJ1-5|.|TRBV15|.
CATSRDRTGQPQHF
TGTGCCACCAGCAGAGACAGGACTGGTCAGCCCCAGCATTTT
>TRBJ1-2|TRBD1|TRBV27|.
CASGQGSFYGYTF
TGTGCCAGTGGACAGGGTAGTTTCTATGGCTACACCTTC
>TRBJ2-7|TRBD1|TRBV19|.
CASSITGASYEQYF
TGTGCCAGTAGTATCACAGGGGCTTCCTACGAGCAGTACTTC
>TRBJ2-7|.|TRBV5-6|.
CASSFAGYEQYF
TGTGCCAGCAGCTTTGCGGGGTACGAGCAGTACTTC
>TRBJ1-5|TRBD1|TRBV5-1|once
CASSLGQGSGQPQHF
TGCGCCAGCAGCTTGGGACAGGGAAGCGGACAGCCCCAGCATTTT
>TRBJ2-5|.|TRBV3-1/TRBV3-2|.
CASSQVRGIGETQYF
TGTGCCAGCAGCCAAGTAAGGGGGATAGGGGAGACCCAGTACTTC
>TRBJ2-3|.|TRBV30|.
CAWSTRRSDTQYF
TGTGCCTGGAGTACTAGGAGGTCAGATACGCAGTATTTT
>TRBJ2-1|.|TRBV5-4|once
CASSLGGGTEHNEQFF
TGTGCCAGCAGCTTGGGAGGCGGGACCGAACACAATGAGCAGTTCTTC
>TRBJ2-5|.|TRBV28|.
CASSAFRVAQETQYF
TGTGCCAGCAGCGCCTTCAGGGTTGCACAAGAGACCCAGTACTTC
>TRBJ2-5|TRBD2|TRBV12-5|.
CASWEGRAYF
TGTGCTAGCTGGGAGGGGCGGGCATACTTC
>TRBJ2-5|.|TRBV7-9|.
CASSNYRVQETQYF
TGTGCCAGCAGCAACTACAGGGTCCAAGAGACCCAGTACTTC
>TRBJ2-5|.|TRBV6-6|.
CASSYSPSQETQYF
TGTGCCAGCAGTTACTCGCCCAGTCAAGAGACCCAGTACTTC
>TRBJ2-7|.|TRBV5-6|.
CASTPGRRAEQYF
TGTGCCAGCACCCCGGGAAGGCGAGCCGAGCAGTACTTC
>TRBJ1-2|.|TRBV4-3|.
CASSQDDSLPYGYTF
TGCGCCAGCAGCCAAGACGACAGTTTACCCTATGGCTACACCTTC
>TRBJ2-7|.|TRBV5-5|.
CASSLSAYEQYF
TGTGCCAGCAGCTTGTCTGCCTACGAGCAGTACTTC
>TRBJ2-1|TRBD2|TRBV10-1|.
CASSDSPGGNSYNEQFF
TGCGCCAGCAGTGATTCCCCCGGGGGGAACTCCTACAATGAGCAGTTCTTC
>TRBJ2-7|TRBD2|TRBV4-3|.
CASSQELAGASYEQYF
TGCGCCAGCAGCCAAGAACTAGCGGGGGCCTCCTACGAGCAGTACTTC
>TRBJ1-1|.|TRBV19|many
CAIRVGTEAFF
TGTGCCATCAGGGTGGGCACTGAAGCTTTCTTT
>TRBJ2-1|.|TRBV9|once
CASSVGGEANYEQFF
TGTGCCAGCAGCGTAGGGGGGGAAGCTAACTATGAGCAGTTCTTC
>TRBJ1-1|.|TRBV18|once
CASSPAYGGDTEAFF
TGTGCCAGCTCACCTGCGTACGGGGGGGACACTGAAGCTTTCTTT
>TRBJ1-3|TRBD1|TRBV7-9|.
CASSLSSGTAGNTIYF
TGTGCCAGCAGCTTATCCTCCGGGACAGCTGGAAACACCATATATTTT
>TRBJ2-6|TRBD2|TRBV5-4|.
CASTLGLAGGSGANVLTF
TGTGCCAGCACCCTCGGACTAGCGGGGGGTTCTGGGGCCAACGTCCTGACTTTC
>TRBJ2-1|TRBD2|TRBV2|.
CASSYQGTSVGGEQFF
TGTGCCAGCAGCTACCAGGGGACTAGCGTGGGGGGTGAGCAGTTCTTC
>TRBJ1-2|TRBD1|TRBV29-1|once
CSVATGQGVFDGYTF
TGCAGCGTCGCCACCGGACAGGGAGTTTTCGATGGCTACACCTTC
>TRBJ1-5|TRBD1|TRBV13|.
CASSSGGQGSAQPQHF
TGTGCCAGCAGCTCCGGGGGACAGGGGTCCGCTCAGCCCCAGCATTTT
>TRBJ1-1|.|TRBV5-1|.
CASSPLAGSPNTEAFF
TGCGCCAGCAGCCCGCTTGCGGGCAGCCCGAACACTGAAGCTTTCTTT
>TRBJ2-1|.|TRBV5-6|.
CASSLVGPPYNEQFF
TGTGCCAGCAGCTTGGTTGGCCCCCCCTACAATGAGCAGTTCTTC
>TRBJ1-5|TRBD1|TRBV24-1|.
CATSDLDRGRGNQPQHF
TGTGCCACCAGTGATTTGGACAGGGGCAGGGGCAATCAGCCCCAGCATTTT
>TRBJ2-5|TRBD1|TRBV19|.
CASSIIGTGLETQYF
TGTGCCAGTAGTATAATCGGGACAGGTCTGGAGACCCAGTACTTC
>TRBJ2-1|.|TRBV7-2|.
CASSLAGGGSYNEQFF
TGTGCCAGCAGCTTAGCGGGAGGGGGCTCCTACAATGAGCAGTTCTTC
>TRBJ2-7|TRBD1|TRBV6-6|once
CASSFGQGAIYEQYF
TGTGCCAGCAGTTTTGGACAGGGGGCGATCTACGAGCAGTACTTC
>TRBJ2-3|TRBD2|TRBV6-6|.
CASSQKRGADTQYF
TGTGCCAGCAGCCAAAAGCGGGGAGCAGATACGCAGTATTTT
>TRBJ2-5|TRBD2|TRBV27|.
CASSLRGAGETQYF
TGTGCCAGCAGTTTGCGGGGGGCGGGGGAGACCCAGTACTTC
>TRBJ2-3|.|TRBV5-6|.
CASSLGGSTDTQYF
TGTGCCAGCAGCTTGGGCGGGAGCACAGATACGCAGTATTTT
>TRBJ2-1|.|TRBV27|.
CASSLGGVYNEQFF
TGTGCCAGCAGTTTGGGGGGAGTCTACAATGAGCAGTTCTTC
>TRBJ2-2|TRBD2|TRBV6-5|.
CASRGAGGTGELFF
TGTGCCAGCAGGGGAGCGGGAGGTACCGGGGAGCTGTTTTTT
>TRBJ1-1|.|TRBV28|.
CASTVGGTEAFF
TGTGCCAGCACCGTAGGGGGCACTGAAGCTTTCTTT
>TRBJ1-2|.|TRBV27|many
CASSPGGTPYTF
TGTGCCAGCAGTCCCGGCGGCACCCCCTACACCTTC
>TRBJ1-3|TRBD1|TRBV7-2|.
CASSLGTGVSGNTIYF
TGTGCCAGCAGCTTAGGGACAGGGGTCTCTGGAAACACCATATATTTT
>TRBJ1-1|.|TRBV3-1/TRBV3-2|.
CASSQDRHGTLLAFF
TGTGCCAGCAGCCAAGACAGGCACGGGACACTGTTAGCTTTCTTT
>TRBJ2-3|.|TRBV5-6|.
CASSLAPGSTDTQYF
TGTGCCAGCAGCTTGGCCCCGGGGAGCACAGATACGCAGTATTTT
>TRBJ1-2|.|TRBV14|.
CASSQAQGSNYGYTF
TGTGCCAGCAGCCAAGCCCAGGGTTCGAACTATGGCTACACCTTC
>TRBJ1-3|TRBD1|TRBV30|few
CAWSRTGDGNTIYF
TGTGCCTGGAGTCGGACAGGGGACGGAAACACCATATATTTT
>TRBJ1-6|TRBD1|TRBV7-9|few
CASSPTGENSPLHF
TGTGCCAGCAGCCCGACAGGGGAAAATTCACCCCTCCACTTT
>TRBJ2-7|TRBD1|TRBV6-2/TRBV6-3|.
CASSYSLGQGIPIEQYF
TGTGCCAGCAGTTACTCCCTAGGACAGGGGATCCCAATCGAGCAGTACTTC
>TRBJ1-4|.|TRBV5-8|.
CASSHKGGARSEKLFF
TGTGCCAGCAGCCACAAAGGGGGGGCGCGGAGTGAAAAACTGTTTTTT
>TRBJ1-1|TRBD1|TRBV30|.
CAWSDTGGTEAFF
TGTGCCTGGAGTGATACAGGGGGAACTGAAGCTTTCTTT